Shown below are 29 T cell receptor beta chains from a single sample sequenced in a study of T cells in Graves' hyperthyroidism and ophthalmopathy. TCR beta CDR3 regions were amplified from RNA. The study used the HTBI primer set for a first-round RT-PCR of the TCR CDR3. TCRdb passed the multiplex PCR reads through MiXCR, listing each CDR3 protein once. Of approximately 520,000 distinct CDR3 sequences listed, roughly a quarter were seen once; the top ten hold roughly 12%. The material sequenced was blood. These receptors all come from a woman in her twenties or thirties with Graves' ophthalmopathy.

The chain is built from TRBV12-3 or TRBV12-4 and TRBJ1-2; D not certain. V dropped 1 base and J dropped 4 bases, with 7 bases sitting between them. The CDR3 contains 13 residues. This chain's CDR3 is CASSLVLAYGYTF. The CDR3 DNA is TGTGCCAGCAGTTTAGTATTGGCCTATGGCTACACCTTC.

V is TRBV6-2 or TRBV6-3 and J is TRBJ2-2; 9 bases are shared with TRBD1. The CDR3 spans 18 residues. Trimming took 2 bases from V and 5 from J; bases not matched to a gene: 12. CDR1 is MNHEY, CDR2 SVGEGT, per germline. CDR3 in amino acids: CASSYGFKGQGWTGELFF. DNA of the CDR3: TGTGCCAGCAGTTACGGATTTAAGGGACAGGGATGGACCGGGGAGCTGTTTTTT.

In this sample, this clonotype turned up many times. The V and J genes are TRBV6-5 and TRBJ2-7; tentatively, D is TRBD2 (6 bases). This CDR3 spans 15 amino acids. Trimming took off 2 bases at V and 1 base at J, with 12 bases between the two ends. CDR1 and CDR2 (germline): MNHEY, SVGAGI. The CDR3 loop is CASSYTGDGSYEQYF. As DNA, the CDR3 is TGTGCCAGCAGTTACACGGGGGATGGGTCCTACGAGCAGTACTTC.

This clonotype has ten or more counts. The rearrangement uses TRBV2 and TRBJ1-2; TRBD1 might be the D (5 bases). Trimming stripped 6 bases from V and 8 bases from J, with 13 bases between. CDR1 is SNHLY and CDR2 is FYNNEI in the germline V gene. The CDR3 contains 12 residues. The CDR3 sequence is CASRDNGSGYTF. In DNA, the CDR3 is TGTGCCAGCAGGGACAACGGATCGGGCTACACCTTC. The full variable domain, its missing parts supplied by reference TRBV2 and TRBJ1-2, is EPEVTQTPSHQVTQMGQEVILRCVPISNHLYFYWYRQILGQKVEFLVSFYNNEISEKSEIFDDQFSVERPDGSNFTLKIRSTKLEDSAMYFCASRDNGSGYTFGSGTRLTVV.

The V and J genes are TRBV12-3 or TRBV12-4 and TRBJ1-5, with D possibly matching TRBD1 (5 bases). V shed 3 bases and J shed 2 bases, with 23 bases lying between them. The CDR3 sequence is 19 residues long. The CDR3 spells CASSLRAMRVWGGNQPQHF. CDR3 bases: TGTGCCAGCAGTTTGCGGGCAATGCGGGTTTGGGGGGGCAATCAGCCCCAGCATTTT.

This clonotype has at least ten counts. CDR3 sequence reads: CASSSAQGGQAFF. In DNA form, the CDR3 reads TGTGCCAGCAGTTCAGCACAAGGGGGGCAAGCTTTCTTT. The chain combines TRBV6-6 with TRBJ1-1; D is possibly TRBD1 (6 bases). The CDR3 loop spans 13 amino acids. Trimming pared 4 bases from V and 9 bases from J, leaving 15 bases between. Germline V gives CDR1 MNHNY, CDR2 SVGAGI (reference sequence).

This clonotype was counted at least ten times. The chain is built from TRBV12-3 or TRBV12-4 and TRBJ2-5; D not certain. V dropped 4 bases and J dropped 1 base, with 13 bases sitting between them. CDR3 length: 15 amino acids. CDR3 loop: CASSSNSVAQETQYF. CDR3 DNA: TGTGCCAGCAGTTCAAACAGCGTGGCCCAAGAGACCCAGTACTTC.

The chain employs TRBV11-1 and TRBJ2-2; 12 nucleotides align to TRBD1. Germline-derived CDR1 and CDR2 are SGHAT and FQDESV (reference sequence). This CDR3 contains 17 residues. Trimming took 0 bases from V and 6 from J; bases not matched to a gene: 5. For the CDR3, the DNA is TGTGCCAGCAGCTTAGCACCGGGACAGGGGGCGTCCGGGGAGCTGTTTTTT. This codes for CASSLAPGQGASGELFF.

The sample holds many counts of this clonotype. The CDR3 loop is CASSLAMEVGGYTF. The CDR3 DNA follows: TGTGCCAGCAGCTTGGCAATGGAAGTGGGGGGCTACACCTTC. V gene TRBV5-5 combines with J gene TRBJ1-2; unclear D gene. Germline V gene data show CDR1 as SGHKS and CDR2 as YYEKEE (reference sequence). V lost 0 bases and J 8 bases, leaving 14 bases between the germline ends. The CDR3 covers 14 residues.

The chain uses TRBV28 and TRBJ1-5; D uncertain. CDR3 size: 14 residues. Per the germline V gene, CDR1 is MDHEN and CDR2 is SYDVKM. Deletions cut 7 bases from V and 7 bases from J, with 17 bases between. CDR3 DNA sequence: TGTGCCAGCACCACTGACTGGGAGGTGCAGCCCCAGCATTTT. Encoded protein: CASTTDWEVQPQHF.

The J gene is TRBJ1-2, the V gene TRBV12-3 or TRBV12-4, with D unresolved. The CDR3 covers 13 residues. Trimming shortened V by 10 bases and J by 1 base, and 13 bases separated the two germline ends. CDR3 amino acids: CATRARFNYGYTF. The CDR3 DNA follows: TGTGCCACACGGGCGCGGTTTAACTATGGCTACACCTTC.

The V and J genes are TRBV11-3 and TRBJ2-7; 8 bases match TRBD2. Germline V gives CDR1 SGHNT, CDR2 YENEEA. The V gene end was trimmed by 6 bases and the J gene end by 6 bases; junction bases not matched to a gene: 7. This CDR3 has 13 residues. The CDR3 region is CASSRTSSGEQYF. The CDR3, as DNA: TGTGCCAGCAGTCGGACTAGCTCCGGCGAGCAGTACTTC.

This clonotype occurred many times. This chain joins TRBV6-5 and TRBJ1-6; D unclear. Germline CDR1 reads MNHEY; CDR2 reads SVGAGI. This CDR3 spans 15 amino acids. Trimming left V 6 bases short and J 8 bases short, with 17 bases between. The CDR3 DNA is TGTGCCAGCAGCTACGAACCGCGGGTGTATTCACCCCTCCACTTT. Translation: CASSYEPRVYSPLHF.

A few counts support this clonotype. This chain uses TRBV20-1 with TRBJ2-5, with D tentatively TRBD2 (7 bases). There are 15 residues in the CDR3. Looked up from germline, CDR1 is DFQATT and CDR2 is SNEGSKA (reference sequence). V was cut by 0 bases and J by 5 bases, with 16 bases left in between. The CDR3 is CSARDTGGPGETQYF. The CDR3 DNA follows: TGCAGTGCTAGAGATACCGGGGGGCCCGGGGAGACCCAGTACTTC.

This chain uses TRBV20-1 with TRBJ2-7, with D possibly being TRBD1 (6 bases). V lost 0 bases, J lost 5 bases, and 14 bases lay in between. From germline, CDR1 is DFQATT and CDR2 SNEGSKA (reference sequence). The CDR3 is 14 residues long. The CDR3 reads CSARDTGQNDEQYF. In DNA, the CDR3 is TGCAGTGCTAGAGATACAGGACAGAATGACGAGCAGTACTTC.

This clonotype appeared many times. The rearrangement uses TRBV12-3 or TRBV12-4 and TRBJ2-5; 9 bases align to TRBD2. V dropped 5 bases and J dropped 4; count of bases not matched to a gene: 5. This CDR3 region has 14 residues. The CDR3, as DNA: TGTGCCAGCAGTCCTAAAGCGGGAGGAGAGACCCAGTACTTC. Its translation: CASSPKAGGETQYF.

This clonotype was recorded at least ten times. Written as DNA, the CDR3 is TGCAGTGCTAGTGACAGTTCCAGCTCCTACGAGCAGTACTTC. As protein: CSASDSSSSYEQYF. The V gene is TRBV20-1, the J gene TRBJ2-7, with a possible D match to TRBD1 (5 bases). Germline CDR1 is DFQATT and CDR2 is SNEGSKA (reference sequence). Trimming took off 3 bases at V and 0 bases at J, with 12 bases between the two ends. The CDR3 has 14 amino acids.

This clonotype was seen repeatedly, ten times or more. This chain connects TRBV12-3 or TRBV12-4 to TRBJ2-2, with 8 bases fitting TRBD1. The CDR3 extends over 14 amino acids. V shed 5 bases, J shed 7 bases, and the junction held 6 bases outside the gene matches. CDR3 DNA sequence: TGTGCCAGCAGTAGGACAGGGAATGACGGGGAGCTGTTTTTT. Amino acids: CASSRTGNDGELFF.

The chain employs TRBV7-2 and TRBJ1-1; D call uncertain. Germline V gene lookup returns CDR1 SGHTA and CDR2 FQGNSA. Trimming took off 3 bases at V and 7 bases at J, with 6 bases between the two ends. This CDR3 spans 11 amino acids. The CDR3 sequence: CASSFHDEAFF. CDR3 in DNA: TGTGCCAGCAGCTTTCACGATGAAGCTTTCTTT.

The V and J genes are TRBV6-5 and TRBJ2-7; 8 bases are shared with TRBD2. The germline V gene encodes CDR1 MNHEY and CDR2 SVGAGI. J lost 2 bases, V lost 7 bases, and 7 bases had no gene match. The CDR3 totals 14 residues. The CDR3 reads CASIFSGIAYEQYF. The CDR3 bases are TGTGCCAGCATTTTTAGCGGGATCGCCTACGAGCAGTACTTC.

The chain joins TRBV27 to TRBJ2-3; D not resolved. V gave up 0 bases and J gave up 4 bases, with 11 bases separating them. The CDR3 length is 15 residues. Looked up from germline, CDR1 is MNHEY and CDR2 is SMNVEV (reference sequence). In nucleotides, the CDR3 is TGTGCCAGCAGTTTATCGCCCAGCGTGGCAGATACGCAGTATTTT. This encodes CASSLSPSVADTQYF.

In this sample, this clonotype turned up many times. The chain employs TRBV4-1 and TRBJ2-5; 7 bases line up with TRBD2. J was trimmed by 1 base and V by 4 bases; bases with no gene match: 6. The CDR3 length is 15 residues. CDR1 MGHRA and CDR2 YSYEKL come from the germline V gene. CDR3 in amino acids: CASSRMGLPQETQYF. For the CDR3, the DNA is TGCGCCAGCAGCCGAATGGGACTACCCCAAGAGACCCAGTACTTC.

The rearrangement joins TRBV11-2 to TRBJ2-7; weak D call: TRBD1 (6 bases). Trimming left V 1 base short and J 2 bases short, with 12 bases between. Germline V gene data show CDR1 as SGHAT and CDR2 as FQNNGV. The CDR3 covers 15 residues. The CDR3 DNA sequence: TGTGCCAGCAGCTTAGGCAGGGGATTTACCTACGAGCAGTACTTC. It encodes CASSLGRGFTYEQYF.

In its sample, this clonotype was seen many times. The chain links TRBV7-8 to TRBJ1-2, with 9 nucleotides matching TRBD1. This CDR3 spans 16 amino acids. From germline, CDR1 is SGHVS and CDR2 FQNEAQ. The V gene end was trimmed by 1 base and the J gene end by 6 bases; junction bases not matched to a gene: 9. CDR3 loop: CASSLDRWTGENGYTF. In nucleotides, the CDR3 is TGTGCCAGCAGCTTAGACCGATGGACAGGGGAGAATGGCTACACCTTC.

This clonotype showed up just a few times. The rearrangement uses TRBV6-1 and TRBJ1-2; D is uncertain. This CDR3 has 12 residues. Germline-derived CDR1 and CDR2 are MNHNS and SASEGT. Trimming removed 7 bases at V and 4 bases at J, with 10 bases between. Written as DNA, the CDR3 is TGTGCCAGCAAGGTAGTAGGCTATGGCTACACCTTC. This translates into CASKVVGYGYTF.

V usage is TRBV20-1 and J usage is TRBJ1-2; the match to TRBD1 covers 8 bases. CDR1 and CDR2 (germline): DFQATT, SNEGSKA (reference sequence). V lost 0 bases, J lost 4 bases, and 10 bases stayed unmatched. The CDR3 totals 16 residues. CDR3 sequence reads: CSARDRGRGLGYGYTF. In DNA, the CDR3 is TGCAGTGCTAGAGATCGGGGCAGGGGGCTCGGCTATGGCTACACCTTC.

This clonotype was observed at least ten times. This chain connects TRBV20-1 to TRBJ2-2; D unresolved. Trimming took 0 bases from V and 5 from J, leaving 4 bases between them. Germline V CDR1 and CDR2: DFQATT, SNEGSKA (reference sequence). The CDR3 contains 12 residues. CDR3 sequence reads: CSAREDTGELFF. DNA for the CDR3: TGCAGTGCTAGAGAGGATACCGGGGAGCTGTTTTTT.

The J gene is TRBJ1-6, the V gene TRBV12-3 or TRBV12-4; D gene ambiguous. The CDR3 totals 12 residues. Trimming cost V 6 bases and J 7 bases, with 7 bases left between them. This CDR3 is CASRAVNSPLHF. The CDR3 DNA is TGTGCCAGCAGGGCAGTGAATTCACCCCTCCACTTT.

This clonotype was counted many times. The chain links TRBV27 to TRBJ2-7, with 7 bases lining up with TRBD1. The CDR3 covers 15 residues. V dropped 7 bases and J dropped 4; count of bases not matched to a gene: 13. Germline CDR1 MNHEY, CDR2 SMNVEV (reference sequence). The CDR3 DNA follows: TGTGCCAGCACCCTTAGGACAGGTGGTTGGTACGAGCAGTACTTC. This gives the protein CASTLRTGGWYEQYF.